These 21 T cell receptor beta chains came from one sample sequenced in a study of control samples from healthy donors and cancer patients. TCRdb's table, derived via immunoSEQ multiplex PCR, lists solely in-frame clones and lacks some. The sample consists of about 120,000 clones, approximately 87% of them appearing once. The sequenced sample consisted of PBMCs. These receptors were obtained from a woman aged 55-69 years with lung cancer.

This chain links TRBV7-2 with TRBJ2-5; D unresolved. The CDR3 has 14 residues. Germline-derived CDR1 and CDR2 are SGHTA and FQGNSA. V was trimmed by 1 base and J by 5 bases, leaving 11 bases between them. The CDR3: CASSLVPEYETQYF. The CDR3 nucleotides are TGTGCCAGCAGCTTAGTCCCAGAATATGAGACCCAGTACTTC.

The J gene is TRBJ1-3, the V gene TRBV4-2; D is unclear. The CDR3 totals 13 residues. Per the germline V gene, CDR1 is LGHNA and CDR2 is YNFKEQ. Between the trimmed V and J ends, which lost 7 bases and 4 bases, there was a span of 11 bases. The CDR3: CASTLMGGNTIYF. The DNA for the CDR3 is TGTGCCAGCACTCTTATGGGGGGAAACACCATATATTTT.

This chain uses TRBV12-3 or TRBV12-4 with TRBJ1-1; no firm D call. This CDR3 is built from 12 residues. V was shortened by 6 bases and J by 11 bases, with 16 bases between the two germline ends. The CDR3 here is CASRYSSLDAFF. The DNA for the CDR3 is TGTGCCAGCAGGTATTCCTCTCTTGATGCTTTCTTT.

This rearrangement joins TRBV29-1 to TRBJ1-2; D not certain. The CDR3 loop spans 12 amino acids. Germline V gives CDR1 SQVTM, CDR2 ANQGSEA. The V gene lost 4 bases and the J gene lost 6 bases, with 12 bases spanning the gap. CDR3 sequence reads: CSVVPPEDGYTF. DNA for the CDR3: TGCAGCGTTGTACCCCCGGAGGATGGCTACACCTTC.

This clone turned up a few times. V and J are TRBV7-9 and TRBJ1-6; D remains unclear. Per germline, CDR1 SEHNR and CDR2 FQNEAQ (reference sequence). There are 16 residues in the CDR3. The V and J ends lost 5 bases and 0 bases respectively, with 11 bases between them. The CDR3 sequence: CASSPEGSSYNSPLHF. In nucleotides, the CDR3 is TGTGCCAGCAGCCCCGAAGGGAGCTCCTATAATTCACCCCTCCACTTT.

This rearrangement joins TRBV5-5 to TRBJ1-6; 11 bases align to TRBD1. V dropped 4 bases and J dropped 9; count of bases not matched to a gene: 9. This CDR3 contains 16 residues. The germline V gene encodes CDR1 SGHKS and CDR2 YYEKEE (reference sequence). CDR3 nucleotides: TGTGCCAGCAGCAGGGGACAGGGGGGTATGGGTTCACCCCTCCACTTT. Amino acid sequence: CASSRGQGGMGSPLHF.

This sequence joins TRBV4-1 and TRBJ1-1, with D uncertain. Germline CDR1 MGHRA, CDR2 YSYEKL. Trimming took 4 bases from V and 3 from J, leaving 12 bases between them. The length of the CDR3 is 14 residues. The chain's CDR3 is CASSPPGLDTEAFF. The CDR3 DNA reads as TGCGCCAGCAGCCCTCCGGGTTTGGACACTGAAGCTTTCTTT.

The genes are TRBV6-6 and TRBJ2-1, with D perhaps given as TRBD1 or TRBD2 (6 bases each). This CDR3 is 14 amino acids long. The V gene's germline CDR1 is MNHNY and CDR2 SVGAGI (reference sequence). V gave up 10 bases and J gave up 4 bases, with 17 bases separating them. The CDR3 here is CAIEPGASYNEQFF. The CDR3 bases are TGTGCCATCGAACCGGGGGCGTCTTACAATGAGCAGTTCTTC.

This sequence joins TRBV4-2 and TRBJ2-1, with a possible D match to TRBD2 (7 bases). Germline V CDR1 and CDR2: LGHNA, YNFKEQ. This CDR3 has 18 amino acids. Trimming left V 0 bases short and J 3 bases short, with 18 bases between. The CDR3 protein is CASSQDHSRGGGYNEQFF. DNA of the CDR3: TGTGCCAGCAGCCAAGACCACTCTAGGGGGGGAGGCTACAATGAGCAGTTCTTC.

The V and J genes are TRBV19 and TRBJ2-1; D not resolved. CDR3 length: 14 amino acids. Trimming left V 9 bases short and J 7 bases short, with 19 bases between. CDR1 is LNHDA and CDR2 is SQIVND in the germline V gene (reference sequence). In DNA, the CDR3 is TGTGCCAGCACTACCCCCGGCCCCAGGAATGAGCAGTTCTTC. Translation gives CASTTPGPRNEQFF.

The rearrangement links TRBV2 to TRBJ2-3, with 10 bases that match TRBD2. CDR1 is SNHLY and CDR2 is FYNNEI in the germline V gene. The CDR3 runs 17 residues. V lost 7 bases to trimming and J lost 2 bases; unmatched junction nucleotides: 12. The CDR3 sequence is CASTVAPTSGSTDTQYF. CDR3 DNA sequence: TGTGCCAGCACTGTGGCTCCGACTAGCGGGTCCACAGATACGCAGTATTTT.

V is TRBV24-1 and J is TRBJ2-5; TRBD1 aligns across 10 bases. The CDR3 covers 16 residues. V trimming: 5 bases; J trimming: 4 bases; junction bases outside the gene matches: 9. In germline, CDR1 is KGHDR, CDR2 SFDVKD. The CDR3 DNA sequence: TGTGCCACCAGTGCCCCGGGACAGGGGACCCTAGAGACCCAGTACTTC. This translates into CATSAPGQGTLETQYF.

This rearrangement joins TRBV6-1 to TRBJ1-3; D possibly corresponds to TRBD1 (5 bases). Germline V gene data show CDR1 as MNHNS and CDR2 as SASEGT. The CDR3 sequence is 15 residues long. Trimming took off 5 bases at V and 0 bases at J, with 11 bases between the two ends. For the CDR3, the DNA is TGTGCCAGCAGTCCAGACAGCATCTCTGGAAACACCATATATTTT. Protein product: CASSPDSISGNTIYF.

This chain uses TRBV30 with TRBJ1-3; D may be TRBD1 (6 bases). V was clipped by 3 bases and J by 0 bases, with 12 bases between them. From germline, CDR1 is GTSNPN and CDR2 SVGIG (reference sequence). The CDR3 is 15 amino acids. CDR3 bases: TGTGCCTGGAGGGCGACAGGTCCCTCTGGAAACACCATATATTTT. It specifies CAWRATGPSGNTIYF.

V is TRBV7-3 and J is TRBJ2-5, with D possibly being TRBD2 (6 bases). This CDR3 is 13 amino acids long. Deletions cut 5 bases from V and 5 bases from J, with 12 bases between. Looked up from germline, CDR1 is SGHTA and CDR2 is FQGTGA. CDR3 residues: CASSPGEAETQYF. Written as DNA, the CDR3 is TGTGCCAGCAGCCCGGGGGAGGCGGAGACCCAGTACTTC.

This chain links TRBV29-1 with TRBJ1-1; possible D gene TRBD1, 6 bases. V lost 0 bases and J 10 bases, leaving 12 bases between the germline ends. CDR1 is SQVTM and CDR2 is ANQGSEA in the germline V gene. The CDR3 length is 12 residues. This chain's CDR3 is CSVEDRGGGAFF. The CDR3 DNA reads TGCAGCGTTGAAGATAGAGGGGGGGGAGCTTTCTTT.

This chain uses TRBV6-6 with TRBJ2-1, with D maybe TRBD2 (5 bases). CDR1 and CDR2 (germline): MNHNY, SVGAGI (reference sequence). CDR3 length equals 14 residues. The germline V and J ends were trimmed by 6 bases and 10 bases, with 19 bases remaining between them. The CDR3 protein is CASRILDFGSEQFF. The CDR3 nucleotides read TGTGCCAGCAGGATTCTGGACTTCGGTAGCGAGCAGTTCTTC.

V gene TRBV19 combines with J gene TRBJ1-1; no definite D call. The CDR3 has 13 amino acids. Germline CDR1 reads LNHDA; CDR2 reads SQIVND (reference sequence). V lost 7 bases and J lost 1, with 10 bases in between. The CDR3 region is CASTIGRNTEAFF. The CDR3 region has the DNA TGTGCCAGTACCATAGGCAGGAACACTGAAGCTTTCTTT.

Comment on this clone: The same CDR3 can be traced to other DNA sequences in this sample. The chain employs TRBV27 and TRBJ2-5; D is ambiguous. V was cut by 3 bases and J by 2 bases, with 10 bases left in between. Germline V gives CDR1 MNHEY, CDR2 SMNVEV (reference sequence). CDR3 size: 14 residues. CDR3 DNA sequence: TGTGCCAGCAGTTTGGATCCCAGACAAGAGACCCAGTACTTC. Its translation: CASSLDPRQETQYF.

The J gene is TRBJ1-4, the V gene TRBV9; D is undetermined. The CDR3 length is 17 residues. Germline-derived CDR1 and CDR2 are SGDLS and YYNGEE. The V and J ends lost 4 bases and 4 bases respectively, with 20 bases between them. CDR3 sequence reads: CASSIDGRSPVNEKLFF. CDR3 sequence (DNA): TGTGCCAGCAGCATCGACGGACGGTCCCCGGTTAATGAAAAACTGTTTTTT.

This chain joins TRBV9 and TRBJ2-5, with 7 bases identical to TRBD1. The junction had 5 bases not matched to a gene; V was cut back by 1 base and J by 5 bases. In germline, CDR1 is SGDLS, CDR2 YYNGEE. The CDR3 has 14 amino acids. The CDR3 DNA follows: TGTGCCAGCAGCGTAAGGGGGCGAGGGGAGACCCAGTACTTC. Encoded protein: CASSVRGRGETQYF.